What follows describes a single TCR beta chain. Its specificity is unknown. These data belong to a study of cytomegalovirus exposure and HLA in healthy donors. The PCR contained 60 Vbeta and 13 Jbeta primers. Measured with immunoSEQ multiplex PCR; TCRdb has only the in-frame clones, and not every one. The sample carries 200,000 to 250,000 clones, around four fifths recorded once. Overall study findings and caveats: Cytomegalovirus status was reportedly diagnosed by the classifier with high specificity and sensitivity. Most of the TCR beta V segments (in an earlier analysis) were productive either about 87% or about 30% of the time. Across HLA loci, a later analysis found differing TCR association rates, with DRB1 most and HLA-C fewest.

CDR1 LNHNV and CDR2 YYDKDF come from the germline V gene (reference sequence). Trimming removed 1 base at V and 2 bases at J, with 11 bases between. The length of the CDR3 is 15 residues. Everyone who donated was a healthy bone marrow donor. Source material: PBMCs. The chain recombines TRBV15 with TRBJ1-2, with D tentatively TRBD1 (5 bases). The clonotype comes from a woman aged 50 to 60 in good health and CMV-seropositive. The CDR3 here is CATSRVAGTNYGYTF. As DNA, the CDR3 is TGTGCCACCAGCAGAGTGGCGGGGACCAACTATGGCTACACCTTC. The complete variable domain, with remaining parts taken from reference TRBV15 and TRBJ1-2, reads DAMVIQNPRYQVTQFGKPVTLSCSQTLNHNVMYWYQQKSSQAPKLLFHYYDKDFNNEADTPDNFQSRRPNTSFCFLDIRSPGLGDTAMYLCATSRVAGTNYGYTFGSGTRLTVV.